This TCR beta chain was found in a study of blood T cells in healthy people across ages. A sample-barcoded 5' primer and a J-beta primer mix were used in a second PCR of about 7 to 12 cycles. TCRdb called the 5' RACE reads again in MiXCR, with one record for every CDR3 protein. The sample carries about 780,000 distinct CDR3 sequences, about 26% recorded once. This clonotype was picked up a small number of times. The CDR3 spans 15 residues. V was shortened by 3 bases and J by 5 bases, with 16 bases between the two germline ends. Another study also made use of these data, one on T cells of mothers and their children.

The chain joins TRBV12-3 or TRBV12-4 to TRBJ1-1; D is unresolved. The TCR sequence derives from a boy younger than 18 in good health. Material: blood. The chain's CDR3 is CASSLWQPSRTEAFF. The CDR3 DNA is TGTGCCAGCAGTTTGTGGCAGCCAAGCAGAACTGAAGCTTTCTTT.